Below, one T cell receptor beta chain is given with its context. Germline V gene sequence: CDR1 LNHNV, CDR2 YYDKDF (reference sequence). Trimming removed 4 bases from V and 4 bases from J, with 14 bases in between. The CDR3 contains 16 residues. The sample comes from a study of blood T cell repertoires in COVID-19. Per the original methods: Researchers report that nucleated cell counts were estimated from reference gene primer amplification. The repertoire was sequenced with immunoSEQ multiplex PCR; TCRdb's copy has only in-frame clones and lacks some. The V and J calls and clone size come from that table; D and trimming were worked out from the DNA. The sample includes 140,000 to 150,000 clones, about nine tenths of them seen just once. Across over 20 US areas, participants ranged in age from 18 to 89 years. Two negative PCRs, clearance, or symptom resolution characterized the recovered Cohort 3 donors.

V is TRBV15 and J is TRBJ1-6, with TRBD1 as a possible D gene (6 bases). The material sequenced was PBMCs or T cells enriched from blood (not recorded which). This clonotype was obtained from a man aged 45 to 65 who had recovered from COVID-19. The DNA for the CDR3 is TGTGCCACCAGCAAAGACCGCAGGGGTTATAATTCACCCCTCCACTTT. Its protein is CATSKDRRGYNSPLHF.